The 32 T cell receptor beta chains listed next were all sequenced from one sample in a study of long-term antiretroviral therapy in people with HIV. Version v3.0 of the immunoSEQ assay ran at survey level. TCRdb's table, derived via immunoSEQ multiplex PCR, lists solely in-frame clones and lacks some. The sample records more than 25,000 clones, approximately 91% being singletons. This material consisted of unsorted PBMCs, taken around 5 years before starting antiretroviral therapy. The receptors come from a middle-aged man with HIV.

V usage is TRBV28 and J usage is TRBJ2-7; D is unresolved. In germline, CDR1 is MDHEN, CDR2 SYDVKM. CDR3 length: 15 residues. Trimming took 1 base from V and 2 from J, leaving 12 bases between them. The CDR3 protein is CASSLLDRTPYEQYF. In DNA, the CDR3 is TGTGCCAGCAGTTTATTGGATCGGACCCCCTACGAGCAGTACTTC.

The genes are TRBV7-3 and TRBJ2-2, with 8 bases lining up with TRBD2. CDR3 length equals 16 residues. Germline CDR1 SGHTA, CDR2 FQGTGA. V dropped 5 bases and J dropped 5; count of bases not matched to a gene: 10. CDR3 in DNA: TGTGCCAGCAGCCTACCGGGGGGGCCTCAAACCGGGGAGCTGTTTTTT. Translated, it gives CASSLPGGPQTGELFF.

The J gene is TRBJ2-7, the V gene TRBV5-1; TRBD1 matches 11 bases. Trimming cost V 5 bases and J 3 bases; bases outside gene matches: 4. CDR1 SGHRS and CDR2 YFSETQ come from the germline V gene. The CDR3 is 14 amino acids. The DNA of the CDR3 is TGCGCCAGCAGTCCCGGGACAGGGGGCTACGAGCAGTACTTC. Translating it yields CASSPGTGGYEQYF. The complete variable domain, with remaining parts taken from reference TRBV5-1 and TRBJ2-7, reads KAGVTQTPRYLIKTRGQQVTLSCSPISGHRSVSWYQQTPGQGLQFLFEYFSETQRNKGNFPGRFSGRQFSNSRSEMNVSTLELGDSALYLCASSPGTGGYEQYFGPGTRLTVT.

V and J are TRBV2 and TRBJ1-5; TRBD1 is a possible D gene (5 bases). In germline, CDR1 is SNHLY, CDR2 FYNNEI. V was shortened by 4 bases and J by 5 bases, with 12 bases between the two germline ends. There are 14 residues in the CDR3. The CDR3 nucleotides are TGTGCCAGCAGTGGCCGACAGCTCCATCAGCCCCAGCATTTT. This sequence encodes CASSGRQLHQPQHF.

The V and J genes are TRBV4-1 and TRBJ2-2; possible D gene TRBD1, 6 bases. Trimming pared 0 bases from V and 3 bases from J, leaving 20 bases between. The CDR3 consists of 19 residues. Germline V CDR1 and CDR2: MGHRA, YSYEKL. For the CDR3, the DNA is TGCGCCAGCAGCCAAGATCTGGGGGCTAGAAACGGGGACACCGGGGAGCTGTTTTTT. Its translation is CASSQDLGARNGDTGELFF.

This clone was seen a handful of times. The sample has other DNA sequences that encode this CDR3 too. The gene calls are TRBV5-1 and TRBJ2-7, with D hard to call. V shed 3 bases and J shed 0 bases, with 1 base lying between them. Germline V lookup: CDR1 SGHRS, CDR2 YFSETQ. This CDR3 is built from 11 residues. CDR3 DNA sequence: TGCGCCAGCAGCTCCTCCTACGAGCAGTACTTC. It translates to CASSSSYEQYF. Based on the CDR3 plus reference TRBV5-1 and TRBJ2-7, the full variable domain is KAGVTQTPRYLIKTRGQQVTLSCSPISGHRSVSWYQQTPGQGLQFLFEYFSETQRNKGNFPGRFSGRQFSNSRSEMNVSTLELGDSALYLCASSSSYEQYFGPGTRLTVT.

The chain is built from TRBV11-2 and TRBJ1-4; D is unclear. CDR1 SGHAT and CDR2 FQNNGV come from the germline V gene. V was cut by 4 bases and J by 4 bases, with 7 bases left in between. The length of the CDR3 is 13 residues. CDR3 DNA sequence: TGTGCCAGCAGCTCTAGATATAATGAAAAACTGTTTTTT. This translates into CASSSRYNEKLFF.

This clone was counted a few times. The V call is TRBV7-2, the J call TRBJ2-7, with D maybe TRBD1 (6 bases). Trimming cost V 4 bases and J 1 base, with 11 bases left between them. The CDR3 has 14 amino acids. Germline CDR1 and CDR2: SGHTA and FQGNSA. CDR3 nucleotide sequence: TGTGCCAGCAGCTCCGCAGGGGCGTCCTACGAGCAGTACTTC. It specifies CASSSAGASYEQYF.

The rearrangement uses TRBV28 and TRBJ1-2; TRBD1 might be the D (6 bases). V lost 11 bases to trimming and J lost 4 bases, with 20 bases between them. The germline V gene has CDR1 MDHEN and CDR2 SYDVKM. The CDR3 covers 14 residues. The CDR3 loop reads CAGQAITGTYGYTF. DNA for the CDR3: TGTGCCGGTCAAGCGATCACAGGGACCTATGGCTACACCTTC.

V and J are TRBV28 and TRBJ2-3; D call uncertain. Deletions cut 5 bases from V and 4 bases from J, with 13 bases between. CDR3 length: 14 amino acids. Germline CDR1 is MDHEN and CDR2 is SYDVKM. The CDR3 nucleotides are TGTGCCAGCAGTCCCCCCCCGCCGGCAGATACGCAGTATTTT. Protein: CASSPPPPADTQYF.

V gene TRBV5-4 combines with J gene TRBJ2-1, with 8 nucleotides matching TRBD1. The CDR3 has 14 amino acids. Trimming cost V 4 bases and J 5 bases; bases outside gene matches: 5. CDR1 is SGHNT and CDR2 is YYREEE in the germline V gene (reference sequence). In DNA form, the CDR3 reads TGTGCCAGCAGCGGGATACAGGGGGACAATGAGCAGTTCTTC. This encodes CASSGIQGDNEQFF. Full variable domain (outside the CDR3, taken from reference TRBV5-4 and TRBJ2-1): ETGVTQSPTHLIKTRGQQVTLRCSSQSGHNTVSWYQQALGQGPQFIFQYYREEENGRGNFPPRFSGLQFPNYSSELNVNALELDDSALYLCASSGIQGDNEQFFGPGTRLTVL.

About this clone itself: Relative to the germline gene, one junction end is altered; a read error may explain this. V and J are TRBV10-3 and TRBJ2-2; D perhaps matches TRBD2 (5 bases). The germline V gene encodes CDR1 ENHRY and CDR2 SYGVKD. The CDR3 is made up of 15 amino acids. Written as DNA, the CDR3 is TGTGCCGTCAGTGCAACTAGTGCAGAAACCGGGGAGCTGTTTTTT. Translation gives CAVSATSAETGELFF.

The genes are TRBV7-9 and TRBJ1-4, with D unclear. CDR3 size: 12 residues. Germline V gene lookup returns CDR1 SEHNR and CDR2 FQNEAQ (reference sequence). Trimming took off 4 bases at V and 7 bases at J, with 7 bases between the two ends. The chain's CDR3 is CASSSQVEKLFF. Written as DNA, the CDR3 is TGTGCCAGCAGCTCCCAGGTTGAAAAACTGTTTTTT.

V gene TRBV7-2 combines with J gene TRBJ2-1; 7 nucleotides align to TRBD2. V shed 1 base, J shed 3 bases, and the junction held 6 bases outside the gene matches. The CDR3 has 16 amino acids. Per the germline V gene, CDR1 is SGHTA and CDR2 is FQGNSA. The DNA for the CDR3 is TGTGCCAGCAGCTTAGGACTAGCTCCCCACTACAATGAGCAGTTCTTC. This gives the protein CASSLGLAPHYNEQFF.

There are a few counts of this clone. The chain links TRBV19 to TRBJ2-7; weak D call: TRBD2 (6 bases). Germline CDR1 LNHDA, CDR2 SQIVND (reference sequence). V was trimmed by 6 bases and J by 2 bases, leaving 17 bases between them. The CDR3 loop spans 15 amino acids. The CDR3 sequence is CASSQTGGNPYEQYF. The CDR3 DNA reads TGTGCCAGTAGCCAAACTGGGGGGAATCCCTACGAGCAGTACTTC.

The chain employs TRBV30 and TRBJ2-7; D gene uncertain. Germline V gene sequence: CDR1 GTSNPN, CDR2 SVGIG (reference sequence). There are 11 residues in the CDR3. Trimming cost V 0 bases and J 7 bases, with 7 bases left between them. This CDR3 is CAWSVQREQYF. DNA for the CDR3: TGTGCCTGGAGTGTACAACGAGAGCAGTACTTC.

The CDR3: CASSLQTDEQFF. The CDR3 DNA is TGTGCCAGCAGCTTACAGACCGATGAGCAGTTCTTC. The gene calls are TRBV7-9 and TRBJ2-1; D not resolved. Trimming removed 2 bases at V and 8 bases at J, with 7 bases between. The CDR3 runs 12 residues. Germline assignment: CDR1 SEHNR and CDR2 FQNEAQ (reference sequence).

This clone was seen a handful of times. CDR3 residues: CASSLDGQGNEKLFF. DNA for the CDR3: TGTGCCAGCAGCTTAGACGGACAGGGTAATGAAAAACTGTTTTTT. The rearrangement uses TRBV11-2 and TRBJ1-4; 8 positions agree with TRBD1. J gave up 4 bases and V 0 bases, and 1 base lay outside the gene matches. Germline-derived CDR1 and CDR2 are SGHAT and FQNNGV. The length of the CDR3 is 15 residues.

The chain recombines TRBV7-9 with TRBJ2-7; no clear D. The germline V gene has CDR1 SEHNR and CDR2 FQNEAQ (reference sequence). V was trimmed by 2 bases and J by 2 bases, leaving 7 bases between them. The CDR3 runs to 13 residues. The CDR3 loop is CASSLFETYEQYF. CDR3 nucleotide sequence: TGTGCCAGCAGCTTATTCGAAACCTACGAGCAGTACTTC.

The chain links TRBV20-1 to TRBJ1-2, with D uncertain. CDR1 is DFQATT, CDR2 SNEGSKA, per germline (reference sequence). The V end was cut by 4 bases, the J end by 6 bases, with 3 bases between. The CDR3 spans 9 residues. CDR3 nucleotide sequence: TGCAGTGCTACTGATGGCTACACCTTC. As protein: CSATDGYTF.

This clone was detected a few times. This rearrangement joins TRBV5-8 to TRBJ1-5; 8 nucleotides line up with TRBD1. CDR3 size: 13 residues. Germline V gene sequence: CDR1 SGHTS, CDR2 YDEGEE. J lost 7 bases, V lost 4 bases, and 4 bases had no gene match. CDR3: CASSPGQGQPQHF. CDR3 in DNA: TGTGCCAGCAGCCCTGGACAGGGCCAGCCCCAGCATTTT.

The V gene is TRBV9, the J gene TRBJ2-5; TRBD2 matches 10 bases. From germline, CDR1 is SGDLS and CDR2 YYNGEE. This CDR3 is built from 16 residues. V trimming: 3 bases; J trimming: 5 bases; junction bases outside the gene matches: 10. This CDR3 reads CASSARPSGSDETQYF. Here the CDR3 DNA reads TGTGCCAGCAGCGCGCGCCCTAGCGGGAGCGATGAGACCCAGTACTTC.

The gene calls are TRBV10-3 and TRBJ1-5; 7 bases are a match to TRBD1. Germline assignment: CDR1 ENHRY and CDR2 SYGVKD. V lost 3 bases to trimming and J lost 1 base; unmatched junction nucleotides: 3. The CDR3 covers 15 residues. CDR3 amino acids: CAISDQGDSNQPQHF. The CDR3 bases are TGTGCCATCAGTGACCAGGGGGACAGCAATCAGCCCCAGCATTTT.

This sequence joins TRBV10-3 and TRBJ2-1, with 12 nucleotides matching TRBD1. V was clipped by 6 bases and J by 8 bases; unmatched bases: 5. The germline V gene has CDR1 ENHRY and CDR2 SYGVKD. CDR3 length: 14 amino acids. In DNA, the CDR3 is TGTGCCATCAGATTCGGGACAGGGGGCTATGAGCAGTTCTTC. This codes for CAIRFGTGGYEQFF.

The CDR3 coding sequence is TGTGCCAGCAGCGTAGTGGGGACTAGCGGCTACGAGCAGTACTTC. It specifies CASSVVGTSGYEQYF. V is TRBV9 and J is TRBJ2-7, with 11 positions matching TRBD2. Germline loops: CDR1 SGDLS, CDR2 YYNGEE. There are 15 residues in the CDR3. The J segment lost 3 bases and the V segment lost 0 bases, leaving 2 bases of the junction unmatched.

The CDR3 DNA follows: TGTGCCAGCTCACCGGGGAGGGGGCTTTTGACTGAAGCTTTCTTT. Protein product: CASSPGRGLLTEAFF. V gene TRBV18 combines with J gene TRBJ1-1; 7 bases match TRBD1. This CDR3 comprises 15 residues. CDR1 KGHSH and CDR2 LQKENI come from the germline V gene. Trimming took 3 bases from V and 5 from J; bases not matched to a gene: 9.

The chain has TRBV6-6 and TRBJ2-1; the match to TRBD2 covers 11 bases. The CDR3 consists of 14 residues. CDR1 is MNHNY, CDR2 SVGAGI, per germline (reference sequence). J lost 8 bases, V lost 8 bases, and 8 bases had no gene match. In nucleotides, the CDR3 is TGTGCCAGCGGGCTAGCGGGGGGCGTGGATGAGCAGTTCTTC. This sequence encodes CASGLAGGVDEQFF.

The rearrangement joins TRBV5-5 to TRBJ2-5; a possible D gene is TRBD1 (5 bases). The CDR3 extends over 13 amino acids. V was trimmed by 3 bases and J by 1 base, leaving 7 bases between them. In germline, CDR1 is SGHKS, CDR2 YYEKEE (reference sequence). In DNA, the CDR3 is TGTGCCAGCAGCTCTCAGGGCCAAGAGACCCAGTACTTC. This gives the protein CASSSQGQETQYF. Full variable domain (rest looked up from reference TRBV5-5 and TRBJ2-5): DAGVTQSPTHLIKTRGQQVTLRCSPISGHKSVSWYQQVLGQGPQFIFQYYEKEERGRGNFPDRFSARQFPNYSSELNVNALLLGDSALYLCASSSQGQETQYFGPGTRLLVL.

This chain connects TRBV5-1 to TRBJ2-7; D remains unclear. Deletions cut 0 bases from V and 3 bases from J, with 7 bases between. Per germline, CDR1 SGHRS and CDR2 YFSETQ. The CDR3 runs to 13 residues. Written as DNA, the CDR3 is TGCGCCAGCAGCTTGGGGGTTAGCTACGAGCAGTACTTC. It encodes CASSLGVSYEQYF.

In this sample, this clone turned up a few times. The chain has TRBV2 and TRBJ1-2; D unresolved. Trimming removed 5 bases from V and 3 bases from J, with 10 bases in between. The length of the CDR3 is 13 residues. Germline V lookup: CDR1 SNHLY, CDR2 FYNNEI. The CDR3 region has the DNA TGTGCCAGCAGTCCCTCTGGGGACTATGGCTACACCTTC. It specifies CASSPSGDYGYTF.

This sequence joins TRBV7-9 and TRBJ2-3; TRBD1 matches at 8 bases. CDR3 length equals 15 residues. The germline V gene has CDR1 SEHNR and CDR2 FQNEAQ (reference sequence). V shed 5 bases, J shed 1 base, and the junction held 5 bases outside the gene matches. CDR3 region: CASSPGTGRTDTQYF. Here the CDR3 DNA reads TGTGCCAGCAGCCCCGGGACAGGACGCACAGATACGCAGTATTTT.

This chain's CDR3 is CASSPGQATETQYF. CDR3 in DNA: TGCGCCAGCAGCCCGGGACAAGCTACGGAGACCCAGTACTTC. The chain is built from TRBV5-1 and TRBJ2-5, with D possibly being TRBD1 (6 bases). CDR3 size: 14 residues. The V end was cut by 4 bases, the J end by 5 bases, with 15 bases between. CDR1 and CDR2 from the germline V gene are SGHRS and YFSETQ. Supplemented by reference TRBV5-1 and TRBJ2-5, the full variable domain reads KAGVTQTPRYLIKTRGQQVTLSCSPISGHRSVSWYQQTPGQGLQFLFEYFSETQRNKGNFPGRFSGRQFSNSRSEMNVSTLELGDSALYLCASSPGQATETQYFGPGTRLLVL.